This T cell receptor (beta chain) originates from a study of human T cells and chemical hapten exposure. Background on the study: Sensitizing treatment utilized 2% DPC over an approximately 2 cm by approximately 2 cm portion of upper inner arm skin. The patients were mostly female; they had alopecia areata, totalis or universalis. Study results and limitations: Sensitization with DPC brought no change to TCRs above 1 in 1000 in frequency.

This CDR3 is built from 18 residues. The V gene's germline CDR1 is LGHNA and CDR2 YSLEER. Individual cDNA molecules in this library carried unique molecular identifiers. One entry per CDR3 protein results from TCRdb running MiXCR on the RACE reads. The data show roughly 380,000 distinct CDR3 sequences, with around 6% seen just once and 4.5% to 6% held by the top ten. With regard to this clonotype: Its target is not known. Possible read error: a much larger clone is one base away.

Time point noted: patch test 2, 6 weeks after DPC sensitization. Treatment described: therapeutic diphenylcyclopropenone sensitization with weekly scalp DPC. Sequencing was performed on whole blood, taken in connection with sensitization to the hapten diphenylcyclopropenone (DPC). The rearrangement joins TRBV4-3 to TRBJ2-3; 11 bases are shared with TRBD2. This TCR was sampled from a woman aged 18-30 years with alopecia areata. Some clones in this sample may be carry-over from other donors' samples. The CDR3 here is CASSRYLIAGGPSDTLYF. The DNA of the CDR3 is TGCGCCAGCAGCCGGTACCTCATAGCGGGGGGGCCATCAGATACGCTGTATTTT.